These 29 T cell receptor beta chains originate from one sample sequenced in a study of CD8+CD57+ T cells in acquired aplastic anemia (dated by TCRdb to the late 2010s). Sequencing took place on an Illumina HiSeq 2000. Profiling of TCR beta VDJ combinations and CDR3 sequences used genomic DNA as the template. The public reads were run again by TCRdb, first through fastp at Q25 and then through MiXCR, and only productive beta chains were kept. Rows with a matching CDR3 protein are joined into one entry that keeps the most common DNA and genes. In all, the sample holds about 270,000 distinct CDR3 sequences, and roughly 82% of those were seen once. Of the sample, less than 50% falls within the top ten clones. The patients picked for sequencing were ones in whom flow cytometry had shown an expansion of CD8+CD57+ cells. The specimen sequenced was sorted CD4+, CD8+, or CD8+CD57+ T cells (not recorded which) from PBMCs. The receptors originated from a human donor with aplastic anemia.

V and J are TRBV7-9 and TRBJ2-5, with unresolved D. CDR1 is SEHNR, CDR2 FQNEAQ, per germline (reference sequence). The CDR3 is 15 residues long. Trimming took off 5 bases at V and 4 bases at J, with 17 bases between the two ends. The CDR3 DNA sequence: TGTGCCAGCAGCCAAGATATGGGTCTAGGAGAGACCCAGTACTTC. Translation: CASSQDMGLGETQYF.

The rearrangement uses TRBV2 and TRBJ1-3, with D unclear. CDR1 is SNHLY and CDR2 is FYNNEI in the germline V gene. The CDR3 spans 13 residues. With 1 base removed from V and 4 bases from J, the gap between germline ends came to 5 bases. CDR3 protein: CASSEGVGNTIYF. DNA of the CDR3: TGTGCCAGCAGTGAAGGGGTCGGAAACACCATATATTTT.

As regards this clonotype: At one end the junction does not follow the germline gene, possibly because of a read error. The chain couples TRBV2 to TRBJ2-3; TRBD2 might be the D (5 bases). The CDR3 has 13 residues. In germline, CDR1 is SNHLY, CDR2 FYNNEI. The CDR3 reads CASRDGGLDTQFF. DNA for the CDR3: TGTGCCAGCAGAGATGGAGGTCTCGATACGCAGTTTTTC.

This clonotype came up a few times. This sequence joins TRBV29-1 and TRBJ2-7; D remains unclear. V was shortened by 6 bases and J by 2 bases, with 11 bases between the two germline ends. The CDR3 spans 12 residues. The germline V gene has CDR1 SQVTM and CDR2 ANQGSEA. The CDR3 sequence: CSVLGPTYEQYF. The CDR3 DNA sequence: TGCAGCGTCCTCGGGCCAACCTACGAGCAGTACTTC.

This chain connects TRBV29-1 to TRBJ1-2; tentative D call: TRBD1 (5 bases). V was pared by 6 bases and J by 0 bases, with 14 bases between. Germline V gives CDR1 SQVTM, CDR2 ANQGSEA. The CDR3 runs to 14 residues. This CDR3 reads CSVEGRIANYGYTF. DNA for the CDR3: TGCAGCGTGGAGGGACGGATAGCTAACTATGGCTACACCTTC.

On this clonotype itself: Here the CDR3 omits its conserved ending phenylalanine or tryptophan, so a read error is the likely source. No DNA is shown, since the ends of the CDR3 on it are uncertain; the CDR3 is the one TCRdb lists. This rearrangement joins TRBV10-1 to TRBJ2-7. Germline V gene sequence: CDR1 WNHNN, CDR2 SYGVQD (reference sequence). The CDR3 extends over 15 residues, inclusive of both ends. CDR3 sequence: CAISASSGVSNNEYL.

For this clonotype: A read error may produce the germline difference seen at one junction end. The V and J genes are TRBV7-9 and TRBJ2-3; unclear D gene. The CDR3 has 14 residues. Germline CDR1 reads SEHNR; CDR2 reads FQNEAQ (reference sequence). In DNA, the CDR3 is TGTGCCAGCAGCCCCCACGTCACAGATACGCAGCATTTTTTT. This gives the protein CASSPHVTDTQHFF. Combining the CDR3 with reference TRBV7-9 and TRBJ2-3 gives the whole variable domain DTGVSQNPRHKITKRGQNVTFRCDPISEHNRLYWYRQTLGQGPEFLTYFQNEAQLEKSRLLSDRFSAERPKGSFSTLEIQRTEQGDSAMYLCASSPHVTDTQHFFGPGTRLTVL.

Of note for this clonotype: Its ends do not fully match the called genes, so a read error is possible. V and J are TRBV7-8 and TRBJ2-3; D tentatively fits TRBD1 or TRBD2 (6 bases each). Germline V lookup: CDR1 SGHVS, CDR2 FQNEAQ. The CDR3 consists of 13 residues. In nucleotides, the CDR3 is TGTGCCAGCAGCGTCGGGGGCAGTGACGAGACGCAGTTT. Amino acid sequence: CASSVGGSDETQF.

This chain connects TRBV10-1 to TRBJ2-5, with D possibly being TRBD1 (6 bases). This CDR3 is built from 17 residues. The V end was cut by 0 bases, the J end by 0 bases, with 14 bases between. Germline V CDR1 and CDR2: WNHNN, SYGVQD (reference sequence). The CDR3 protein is CASSESNLGHYQETQYF. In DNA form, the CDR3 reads TGCGCCAGCAGTGAGTCGAATCTGGGACATTACCAAGAGACCCAGTACTTC.

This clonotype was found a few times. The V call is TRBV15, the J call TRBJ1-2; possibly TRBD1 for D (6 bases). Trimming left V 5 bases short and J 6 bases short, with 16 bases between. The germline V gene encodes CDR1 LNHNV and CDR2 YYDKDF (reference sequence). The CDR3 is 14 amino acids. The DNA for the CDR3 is TGTGCCACCAGCTGGGGACACGGGACGGATGGCTACACCTTC. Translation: CATSWGHGTDGYTF.

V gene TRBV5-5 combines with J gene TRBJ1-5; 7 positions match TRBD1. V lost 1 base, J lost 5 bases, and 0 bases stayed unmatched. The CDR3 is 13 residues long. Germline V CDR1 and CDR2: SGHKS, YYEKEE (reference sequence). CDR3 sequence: CASSLTGDQPQHF. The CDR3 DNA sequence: TGTGCCAGCAGCTTGACAGGGGATCAGCCCCAGCATTTT.

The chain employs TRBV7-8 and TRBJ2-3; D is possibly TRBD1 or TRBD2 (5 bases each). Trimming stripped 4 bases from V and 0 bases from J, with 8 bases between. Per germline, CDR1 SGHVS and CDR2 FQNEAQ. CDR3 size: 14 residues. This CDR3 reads CASSWDGSTDTQYF. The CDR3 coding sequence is TGTGCCAGCAGCTGGGACGGTAGCACAGATACGCAGTATTTT.

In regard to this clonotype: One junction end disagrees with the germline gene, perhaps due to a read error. The CDR3 nucleotides are TGTGCCAGCAGTGATGGGGGGATGCATAAGCAGGTCTTC. Its translation: CASSDGGMHKQVF. The chain carries TRBV9 and TRBJ2-1; tentative D call: TRBD2 (6 bases). From germline, CDR1 is SGDLS and CDR2 YYNGEE. The CDR3 loop spans 13 amino acids.

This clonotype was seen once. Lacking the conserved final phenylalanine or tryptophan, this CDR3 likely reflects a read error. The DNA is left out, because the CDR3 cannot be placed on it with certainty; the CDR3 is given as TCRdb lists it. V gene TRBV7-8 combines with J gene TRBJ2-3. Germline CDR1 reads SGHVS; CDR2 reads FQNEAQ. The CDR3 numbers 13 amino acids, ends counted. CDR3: CASSLAGRPETQY.

This CDR3 reads CATSRRSLPETQYF. Written as DNA, the CDR3 is TGTGCCACCAGCAGACGCAGCCTACCAGAGACCCAGTACTTC. The rearrangement joins TRBV15 to TRBJ2-5, with D unresolved. The germline V gene encodes CDR1 LNHNV and CDR2 YYDKDF (reference sequence). The CDR3 contains 14 residues. Trimming removed 2 bases at V and 4 bases at J, with 11 bases between.

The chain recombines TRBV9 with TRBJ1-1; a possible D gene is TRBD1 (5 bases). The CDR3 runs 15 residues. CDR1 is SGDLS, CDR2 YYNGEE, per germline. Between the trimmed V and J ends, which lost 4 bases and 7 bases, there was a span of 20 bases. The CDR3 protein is CASSFGLTETGEAFF. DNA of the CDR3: TGTGCCAGCAGCTTCGGTCTGACAGAGACCGGTGAAGCTTTCTTT.

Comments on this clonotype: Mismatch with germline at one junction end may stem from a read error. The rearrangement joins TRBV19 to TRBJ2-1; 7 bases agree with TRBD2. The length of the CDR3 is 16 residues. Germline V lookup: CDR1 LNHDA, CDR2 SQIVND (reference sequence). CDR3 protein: CASSIASGASNDQHFF. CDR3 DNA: TGTGCCAGTAGTATAGCTAGCGGAGCCTCCAATGATCAGCACTTCTTC.

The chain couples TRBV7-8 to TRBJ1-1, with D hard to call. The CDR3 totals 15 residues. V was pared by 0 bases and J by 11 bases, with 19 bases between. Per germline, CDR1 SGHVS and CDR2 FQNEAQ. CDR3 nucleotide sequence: TGTGCCAGCAGCTTAGCAGGCGGACGGCAAACGCAGGCTTTCTTT. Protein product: CASSLAGGRQTQAFF.

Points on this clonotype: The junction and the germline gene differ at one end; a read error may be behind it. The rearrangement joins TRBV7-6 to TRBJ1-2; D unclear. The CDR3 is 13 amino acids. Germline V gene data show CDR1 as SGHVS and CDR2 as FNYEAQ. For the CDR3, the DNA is TGTGCCAGCAGCCATGACCTAGGAGGTGGCTACATGTTC. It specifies CASSHDLGGGYMF. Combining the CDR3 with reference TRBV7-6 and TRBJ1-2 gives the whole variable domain GAGVSQSPRYKVTKRGQDVALRCDPISGHVSLYWYRQALGQGPEFLTYFNYEAQQDKSGLPNDRFSAERPEGSISTLTIQRTEQRDSAMYRCASSHDLGGGYMFGSGTRLTVV.

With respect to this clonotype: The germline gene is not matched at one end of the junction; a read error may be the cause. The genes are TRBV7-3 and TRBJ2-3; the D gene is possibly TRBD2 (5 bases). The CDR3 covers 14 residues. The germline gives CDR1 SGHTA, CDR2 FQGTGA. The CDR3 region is CASSLVGGLDQQHF. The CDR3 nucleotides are TGTGCCAGCAGCTTAGTCGGAGGTCTGGACCAGCAACATTTT.

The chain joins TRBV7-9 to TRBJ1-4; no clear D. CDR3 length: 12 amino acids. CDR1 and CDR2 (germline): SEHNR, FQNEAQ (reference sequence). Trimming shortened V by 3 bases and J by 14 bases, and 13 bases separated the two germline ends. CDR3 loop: CASSFVPSGLFF. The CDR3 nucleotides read TGTGCCAGCAGCTTTGTACCCAGCGGGCTGTTTTTT.

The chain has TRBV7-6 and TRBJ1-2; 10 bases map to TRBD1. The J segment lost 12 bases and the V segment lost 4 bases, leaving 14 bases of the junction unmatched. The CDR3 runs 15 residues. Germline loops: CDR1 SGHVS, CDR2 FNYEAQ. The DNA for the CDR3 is TGTGCCAGCAGCTCAGACAGGGGGCTGTCACCCCTCCACACCTTC. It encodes CASSSDRGLSPLHTF.

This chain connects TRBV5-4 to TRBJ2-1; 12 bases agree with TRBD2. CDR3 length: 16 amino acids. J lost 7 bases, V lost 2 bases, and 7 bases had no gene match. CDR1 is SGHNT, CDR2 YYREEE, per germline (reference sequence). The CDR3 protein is CASSLYGLAGRNEQFF. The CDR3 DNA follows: TGTGCCAGCAGCTTATACGGACTAGCGGGGAGGAATGAGCAGTTCTTC.

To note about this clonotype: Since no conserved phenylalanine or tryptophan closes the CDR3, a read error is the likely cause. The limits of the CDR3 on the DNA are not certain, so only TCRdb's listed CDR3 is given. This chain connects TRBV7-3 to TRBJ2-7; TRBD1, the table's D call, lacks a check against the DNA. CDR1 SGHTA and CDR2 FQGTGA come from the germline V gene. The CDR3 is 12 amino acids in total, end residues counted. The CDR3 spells CASRPVGTVEDH.

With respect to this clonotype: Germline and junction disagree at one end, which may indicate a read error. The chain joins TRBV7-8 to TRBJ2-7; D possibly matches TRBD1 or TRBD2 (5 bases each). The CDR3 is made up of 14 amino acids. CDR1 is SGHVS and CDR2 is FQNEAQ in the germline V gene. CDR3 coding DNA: TGTGCCACCAGCTTACGGGGCGGTCCCTATGAGCAGTACTTC. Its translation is CATSLRGGPYEQYF.

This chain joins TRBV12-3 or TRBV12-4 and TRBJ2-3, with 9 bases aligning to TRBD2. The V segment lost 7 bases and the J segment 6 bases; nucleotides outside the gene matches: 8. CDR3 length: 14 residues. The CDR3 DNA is TGTGCCAGCACTAAAGCGGGAGGTCCCGATACGCAGTATTTT. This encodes CASTKAGGPDTQYF.

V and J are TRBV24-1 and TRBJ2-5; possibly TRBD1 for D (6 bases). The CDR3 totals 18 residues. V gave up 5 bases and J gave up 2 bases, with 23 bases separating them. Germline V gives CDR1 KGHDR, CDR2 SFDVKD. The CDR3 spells CATSGKTSTGTAQETQYF. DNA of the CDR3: TGTGCCACCAGTGGCAAAACCTCCACAGGGACCGCACAAGAGACCCAGTACTTC.

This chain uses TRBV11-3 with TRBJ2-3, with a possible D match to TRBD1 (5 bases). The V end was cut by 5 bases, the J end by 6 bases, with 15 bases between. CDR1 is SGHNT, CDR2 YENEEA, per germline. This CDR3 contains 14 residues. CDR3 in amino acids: CASSHAGKADTQYF. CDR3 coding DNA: TGTGCCAGCAGCCATGCAGGGAAGGCCGATACGCAGTATTTT. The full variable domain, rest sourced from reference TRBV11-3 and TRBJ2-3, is EAGVVQSPRYKIIEKKQPVAFWCNPISGHNTLYWYLQNLGQGPELLIRYENEEAVDDSQLPKDRFSAERLKGVDSTLKIQPAELGDSAVYLCASSHAGKADTQYFGPGTRLTVL.

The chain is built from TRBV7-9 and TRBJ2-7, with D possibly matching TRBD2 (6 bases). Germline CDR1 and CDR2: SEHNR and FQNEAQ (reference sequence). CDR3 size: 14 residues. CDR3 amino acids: CASSLAGSSGEQDV. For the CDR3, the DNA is TGTGCCAGCAGCTTAGCGGGTAGCTCGGGGGAGCAGGACGTC.